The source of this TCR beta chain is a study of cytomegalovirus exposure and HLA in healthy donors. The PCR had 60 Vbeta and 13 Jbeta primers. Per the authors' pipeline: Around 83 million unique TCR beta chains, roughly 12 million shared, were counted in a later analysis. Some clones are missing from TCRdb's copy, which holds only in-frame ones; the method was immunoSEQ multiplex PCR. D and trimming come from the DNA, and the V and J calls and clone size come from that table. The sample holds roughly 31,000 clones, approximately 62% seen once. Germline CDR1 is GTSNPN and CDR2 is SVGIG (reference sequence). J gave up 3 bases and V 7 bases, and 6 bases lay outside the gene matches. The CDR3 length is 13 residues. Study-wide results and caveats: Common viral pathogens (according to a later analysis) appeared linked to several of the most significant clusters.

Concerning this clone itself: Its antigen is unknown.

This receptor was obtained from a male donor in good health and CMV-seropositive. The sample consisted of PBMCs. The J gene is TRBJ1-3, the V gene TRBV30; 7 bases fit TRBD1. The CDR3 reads CASQGSNGNTIYF. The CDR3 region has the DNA TGTGCCTCACAGGGGAGTAATGGAAACACCATATATTTT. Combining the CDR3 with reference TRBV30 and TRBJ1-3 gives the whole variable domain SQTIHQWPATLVQPVGSPLSLECTVEGTSNPNLYWYRQAAGRGLQLLFYSVGIGQISSEVPQNLSASRPQDRQFILSSKKLLLSDSGFYLCASQGSNGNTIYFGEGSWLTVV.